These 25 T cell receptor beta chains originate from one sample sequenced in a study of identical twins. MiXCR was run by TCRdb on the 5' RACE reads, yielding one entry per CDR3 protein. This sample has around 690,000 distinct CDR3 sequences, with 21% found just once. The data were also submitted as part of a second study, on T cells expressing NK-cell markers.

The sample comprised PBMCs. These receptors were collected from a woman between 18 and 29 years old in good health.

This clonotype was seen a handful of times. The chain recombines TRBV12-3 or TRBV12-4 with TRBJ2-5; 7 bases line up with TRBD1. The CDR3 loop spans 15 amino acids. The trim removed 2 bases at V and 2 bases at J, leaving 5 bases unmatched. The CDR3 DNA reads as TGTGCCAGCAGTTTACCTCCGGGACAGCAAGAGACCCAGTACTTC. This codes for CASSLPPGQQETQYF.

In this sample, this clonotype turned up a few times. DNA for the CDR3: TGTGCCAGCAGGGATACTAGCGCAGATACGCAGTATTTT. Residues: CASRDTSADTQYF. The chain combines TRBV7-3 with TRBJ2-3, with 7 positions matching TRBD2. V gave up 6 bases and J gave up 4 bases; unmatched junction bases: 4. Germline V gene data show CDR1 as SGHTA and CDR2 as FQGTGA. CDR3 length: 13 residues.

CDR3: CSAPASGNTGELFF. The DNA of the CDR3 is TGCAGTGCCCCGGCTAGCGGCAACACCGGGGAGCTGTTTTTT. This chain links TRBV20-1 with TRBJ2-2; 7 bases are a match to TRBD2. CDR1 and CDR2 (germline): DFQATT, SNEGSKA (reference sequence). The CDR3 has 14 residues. The V segment lost 6 bases and the J segment 2 bases; nucleotides outside the gene matches: 6.

This chain joins TRBV7-3 and TRBJ2-1; the match to TRBD2 covers 13 bases. Looked up from germline, CDR1 is SGHTA and CDR2 is FQGTGA. The J segment lost 9 bases and the V segment lost 4 bases, leaving 3 bases of the junction unmatched. The CDR3 spans 14 residues. The CDR3 loop reads CASSSGLAGSEQFF. CDR3 nucleotides: TGTGCCAGCAGCTCGGGACTAGCGGGGAGTGAGCAGTTCTTC.

The chain is built from TRBV20-1 and TRBJ2-1, with D perhaps assigned TRBD1 or TRBD2 (5 bases each). The CDR3 spans 13 residues. V lost 6 bases, J lost 10 bases, and 19 bases lay in between. In germline, CDR1 is DFQATT, CDR2 SNEGSKA (reference sequence). The CDR3 protein is CSAERAFEGEQFF. The CDR3 DNA is TGCAGTGCAGAACGGGCCTTCGAGGGGGAGCAGTTCTTC.

The chain employs TRBV24-1 and TRBJ2-1; D may correspond to TRBD1 or TRBD2 (5 bases each). The CDR3 runs 13 residues. With 9 bases removed from V and 6 bases from J, the gap between germline ends came to 14 bases. Germline CDR1 and CDR2: KGHDR and SFDVKD. The CDR3, as DNA: TGTGCCACCTCGGGATGGGGGACCAATGAGCAGTTCTTC. Translation gives CATSGWGTNEQFF.

V and J are TRBV18 and TRBJ2-2; 7 bases fit TRBD1. Germline CDR1 KGHSH, CDR2 LQKENI. The CDR3 consists of 16 residues. The V gene end was trimmed by 4 bases and the J gene end by 4 bases; junction bases not matched to a gene: 9. The CDR3 reads CASSLSTGISTGELFF. The CDR3 coding sequence is TGTGCCAGCTCACTATCGACAGGGATATCCACCGGGGAGCTGTTTTTT.

The chain joins TRBV29-1 to TRBJ1-1; unclear D gene. The CDR3 is 13 amino acids. V gave up 1 base and J gave up 1 base, with 7 bases separating them. Germline CDR1 and CDR2: SQVTM and ANQGSEA. The CDR3 spells CSVEVLRNTEAFF. The CDR3 region has the DNA TGCAGCGTTGAAGTGCTACGGAACACTGAAGCTTTCTTT.

As to this clonotype: Given a much more abundant clone one base away, this may be a read error. The V call is TRBV6-2 or TRBV6-3, the J call TRBJ2-1, with 11 bases matching TRBD2. Germline V gives CDR1 MNHEY, CDR2 SVGEGT. This CDR3 is 12 amino acids long. CDR3 amino acids: CACSFLAGGPFF. The DNA of the CDR3 is TGTGCCTGCAGTTTTCTAGCGGGAGGTCCGTTCTTC.

This clonotype occurred a few times. The rearrangement uses TRBV29-1 and TRBJ2-7; D gene uncertain. Trimming took off 6 bases at V and 4 bases at J, with 10 bases between the two ends. The length of the CDR3 is 11 residues. Per the germline V gene, CDR1 is SQVTM and CDR2 is ANQGSEA. Here the CDR3 DNA reads TGCAGCGTCCGGTACTCGTACGAGCAGTACTTC. This codes for CSVRYSYEQYF.

This clonotype was found many times. The chain has TRBV7-2 and TRBJ2-4; D is possibly TRBD1 or TRBD2 (5 bases each). V gave up 3 bases and J gave up 0 bases, with 15 bases separating them. In germline, CDR1 is SGHTA, CDR2 FQGNSA. The CDR3 is 17 amino acids. The CDR3 DNA reads as TGTGCCAGCAGCTTCCGAGGGACGGTAGTAGCCAAAAACATTCAGTACTTC. Translated: CASSFRGTVVAKNIQYF.

This clonotype was seen only a few times. CDR3 loop: CSVEDTGGTNEKLFF. CDR3 DNA: TGCAGCGTTGAAGATACAGGGGGAACTAATGAAAAACTGTTTTTT. The chain uses TRBV29-1 and TRBJ1-4; 8 nucleotides align to TRBD1. There are 15 residues in the CDR3. The germline V gene has CDR1 SQVTM and CDR2 ANQGSEA. Losses at the gene ends were 0 bases for V and 1 base for J; bases not matched to a gene: 1.

This clonotype was detected many times. This chain links TRBV12-3 or TRBV12-4 with TRBJ2-5; D is ambiguous. The length of the CDR3 is 11 residues. Trimming cost V 3 bases and J 6 bases, with 5 bases left between them. CDR3 nucleotide sequence: TGTGCCAGCAGTTTTCACCAGACCCAGTACTTC. This translates into CASSFHQTQYF.

This clonotype has more than one count but fewer than ten. The chain combines TRBV9 with TRBJ1-2; tentatively, D is TRBD1 (6 bases). The CDR3 consists of 15 residues. Trimming left V 0 bases short and J 4 bases short, with 13 bases between. The germline CDR1 and CDR2 sequences are SGDLS and YYNGEE. CDR3 nucleotide sequence: TGTGCCAGCAGCGTAGGTCAGGGGCTCGTCTATGGCTACACCTTC. Translating gives CASSVGQGLVYGYTF.

The chain recombines TRBV15 with TRBJ2-7; 9 bases are shared with TRBD1. The V gene end was trimmed by 0 bases and the J gene end by 0 bases; junction bases not matched to a gene: 3. There are 16 residues in the CDR3. Germline V lookup: CDR1 LNHNV, CDR2 YYDKDF (reference sequence). The CDR3 sequence: CATSRDLTGGSYEQYF. In DNA form, the CDR3 reads TGTGCCACCAGCAGAGACTTGACAGGGGGCTCCTACGAGCAGTACTTC.

This sequence joins TRBV12-3 or TRBV12-4 and TRBJ2-7, with D perhaps matching TRBD2 (6 bases). Trimming shortened V by 6 bases and J by 5 bases, and 17 bases separated the two germline ends. This CDR3 spans 14 amino acids. The CDR3 DNA reads TGTGCCAGCAGGGGATCGGACGGGGGTGACGAGCAGTACTTC. It codes for CASRGSDGGDEQYF.

In this sample, this clonotype turned up many times. V usage is TRBV29-1 and J usage is TRBJ2-5, with D tentatively TRBD1 (5 bases). CDR1 and CDR2 (germline): SQVTM, ANQGSEA. The CDR3 contains 13 residues. The V end lost 7 bases, the J end lost 2 bases, and 14 bases lay between the germline ends. Here the CDR3 reads CSAGSRVQETQYF. Written as DNA, the CDR3 is TGCAGCGCTGGCAGCAGGGTACAAGAGACCCAGTACTTC.

The CDR3 loop reads CASSLALTGGATGELFF. CDR3 bases: TGCGCCAGCAGCTTGGCCCTAACAGGGGGCGCGACCGGGGAGCTGTTTTTT. V and J are TRBV5-1 and TRBJ2-2; TRBD1 matches 9 bases. The CDR3 extends over 17 amino acids. CDR1 and CDR2 from the germline V gene are SGHRS and YFSETQ. Trimming removed 0 bases from V and 5 bases from J; junction bases left unmatched: 8.

Note on this clonotype: The germline gene is not matched at one end of the junction; a read error may be the cause. The chain is built from TRBV20-1 and TRBJ2-2, with 12 bases fitting TRBD2. The CDR3 loop spans 17 amino acids. Germline V lookup: CDR1 DFQATT, CDR2 SNEGSKA (reference sequence). CDR3 nucleotide sequence: TGCTGTGCTAGAGGACAAAGACTAGCGGGAGTGTCCGGGGAGCTGTTTTTT. Its translation: CCARGQRLAGVSGELFF.

This clonotype was picked up a small number of times. The V gene is TRBV3-1, the J gene TRBJ2-5; D is unresolved. CDR3 size: 13 residues. The V gene lost 4 bases and the J gene lost 1 base, with 7 bases spanning the gap. Looked up from germline, CDR1 is LGHDT and CDR2 is YNNKEL (reference sequence). This CDR3 is CASSPYGQETQYF. The CDR3 nucleotides read TGTGCCAGCAGCCCCTACGGCCAAGAGACCCAGTACTTC.

This clonotype occurred a few times. This chain uses TRBV5-5 with TRBJ1-2; 11 bases match TRBD1. The length of the CDR3 is 17 residues. The junction had 6 bases not matched to a gene; V was cut back by 0 bases and J by 2 bases. Germline values: CDR1 SGHKS, CDR2 YYEKEE (reference sequence). The CDR3 DNA reads TGTGCCAGCAGCTTGGACTACCGGACAGGGGGCAACTATGGCTACACCTTC. Translated: CASSLDYRTGGNYGYTF. The full variable domain, completed using reference TRBV5-5 and TRBJ1-2, is DAGVTQSPTHLIKTRGQQVTLRCSPISGHKSVSWYQQVLGQGPQFIFQYYEKEERGRGNFPDRFSARQFPNYSSELNVNALLLGDSALYLCASSLDYRTGGNYGYTFGSGTRLTVV.

The chain couples TRBV12-3 or TRBV12-4 to TRBJ2-1, with 7 bases matching TRBD1. This CDR3 is built from 15 residues. Trimming took 6 bases from V and 4 from J; bases not matched to a gene: 9. The CDR3 DNA reads TGTGCCAGCAGCCCTTCCCAGGGGGTGTACAATGAGCAGTTCTTC. Translation: CASSPSQGVYNEQFF.

The chain employs TRBV6-2 or TRBV6-3 and TRBJ1-1; 7 bases fit TRBD1. Germline lookup yields CDR1 MNHEY and CDR2 SVGEGT. Trimming cost V 4 bases and J 2 bases; bases outside gene matches: 7. CDR3 length equals 15 residues. The CDR3 sequence: CASSSRNRGNTEAFF. DNA of the CDR3: TGTGCCAGCAGTTCGCGTAACAGGGGTAACACTGAAGCTTTCTTT.

The CDR3: CASSPTETSRWFF. CDR3 sequence (DNA): TGTGCCAGCAGCCCGACGGAGACTAGCCGATGGTTCTTC. J is TRBJ2-1 and V is TRBV11-3; 7 bases map to TRBD2. J gave up 15 bases and V 5 bases, and 13 bases lay outside the gene matches. In germline, CDR1 is SGHNT, CDR2 YENEEA. The CDR3 is made up of 13 amino acids.

V usage is TRBV20-1 and J usage is TRBJ2-5; no firm D call. The V and J ends lost 3 bases and 2 bases respectively, with 10 bases between them. The germline V gene has CDR1 DFQATT and CDR2 SNEGSKA (reference sequence). This CDR3 is built from 13 residues. The CDR3 reads CSARGFQQETQYF. CDR3 sequence (DNA): TGCAGTGCTAGGGGGTTTCAACAAGAGACCCAGTACTTC.